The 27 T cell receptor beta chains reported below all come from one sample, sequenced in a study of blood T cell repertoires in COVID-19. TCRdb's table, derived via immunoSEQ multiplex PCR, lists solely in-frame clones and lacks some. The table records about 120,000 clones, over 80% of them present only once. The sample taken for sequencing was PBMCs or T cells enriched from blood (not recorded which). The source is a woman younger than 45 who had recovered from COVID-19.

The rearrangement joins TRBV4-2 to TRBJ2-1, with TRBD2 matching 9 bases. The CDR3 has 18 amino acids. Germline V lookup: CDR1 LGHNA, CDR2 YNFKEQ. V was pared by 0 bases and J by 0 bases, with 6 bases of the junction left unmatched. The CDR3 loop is CASSQDQTAGGSYNEQFF. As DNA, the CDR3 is TGTGCCAGCAGCCAAGACCAAACAGCGGGAGGCTCCTACAATGAGCAGTTCTTC.

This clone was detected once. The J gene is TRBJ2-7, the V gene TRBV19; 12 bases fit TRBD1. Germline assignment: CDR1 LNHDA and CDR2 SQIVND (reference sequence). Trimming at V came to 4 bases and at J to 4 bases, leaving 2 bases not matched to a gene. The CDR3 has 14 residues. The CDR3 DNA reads TGTGCCAGTAGTAGGGACAGGGGGCGGTACGAGCAGTACTTC. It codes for CASSRDRGRYEQYF.

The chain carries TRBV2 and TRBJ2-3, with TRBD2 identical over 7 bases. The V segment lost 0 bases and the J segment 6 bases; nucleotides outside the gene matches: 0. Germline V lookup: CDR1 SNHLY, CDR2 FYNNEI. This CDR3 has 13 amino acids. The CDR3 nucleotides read TGTGCCAGCAGTGAAGCGACTAGCGATACGCAGTATTTT. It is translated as CASSEATSDTQYF.

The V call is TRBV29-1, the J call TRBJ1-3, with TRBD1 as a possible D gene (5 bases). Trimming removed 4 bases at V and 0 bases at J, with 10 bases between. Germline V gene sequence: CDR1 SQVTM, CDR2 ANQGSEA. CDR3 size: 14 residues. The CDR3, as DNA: TGCAGCGTTGCAGGGTCGGGCTCTGGAAACACCATATATTTT. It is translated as CSVAGSGSGNTIYF.

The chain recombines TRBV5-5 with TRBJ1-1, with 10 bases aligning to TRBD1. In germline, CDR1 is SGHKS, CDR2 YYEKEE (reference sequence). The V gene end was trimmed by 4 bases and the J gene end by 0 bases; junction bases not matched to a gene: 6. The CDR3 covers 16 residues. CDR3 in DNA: TGTGCCAGCAGCCCCGGGACAGGGGATATGAACACTGAAGCTTTCTTT. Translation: CASSPGTGDMNTEAFF.

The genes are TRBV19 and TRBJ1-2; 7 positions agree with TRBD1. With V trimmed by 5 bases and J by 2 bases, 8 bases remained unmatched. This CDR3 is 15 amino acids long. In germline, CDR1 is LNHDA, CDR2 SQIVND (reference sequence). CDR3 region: CASSGSDRKNYGYTF. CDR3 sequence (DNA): TGTGCCAGTAGTGGCTCGGACAGGAAAAACTATGGCTACACCTTC.

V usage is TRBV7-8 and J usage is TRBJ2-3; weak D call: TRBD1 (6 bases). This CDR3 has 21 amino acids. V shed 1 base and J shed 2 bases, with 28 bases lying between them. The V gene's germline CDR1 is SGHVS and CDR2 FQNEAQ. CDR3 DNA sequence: TGTGCCAGCAGCTTAGGTCGGACAGTCGAAGCAGAAGAACACACCACAGATACGCAGTATTTT. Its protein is CASSLGRTVEAEEHTTDTQYF.

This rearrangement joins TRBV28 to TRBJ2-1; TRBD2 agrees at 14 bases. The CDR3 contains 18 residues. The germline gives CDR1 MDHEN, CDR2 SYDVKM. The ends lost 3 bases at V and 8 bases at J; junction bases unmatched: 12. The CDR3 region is CASSFNLVRTSGRYEQFF. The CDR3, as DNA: TGTGCCAGCAGTTTTAATCTGGTGAGGACTAGCGGGAGGTATGAGCAGTTCTTC.

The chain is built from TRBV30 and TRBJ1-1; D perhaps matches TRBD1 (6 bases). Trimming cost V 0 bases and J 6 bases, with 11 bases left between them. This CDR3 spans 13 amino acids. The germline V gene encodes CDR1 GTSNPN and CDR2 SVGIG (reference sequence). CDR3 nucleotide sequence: TGTGCCTGGAGTGTACGACAGGCCGCTGAAGCTTTCTTT. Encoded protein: CAWSVRQAAEAFF.

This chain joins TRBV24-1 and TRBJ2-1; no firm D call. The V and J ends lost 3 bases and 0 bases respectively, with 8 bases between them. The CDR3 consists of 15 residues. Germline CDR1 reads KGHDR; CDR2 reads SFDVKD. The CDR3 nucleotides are TGTGCCACCAGTGATAGACTGAACTCCTACAATGAGCAGTTCTTC. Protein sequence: CATSDRLNSYNEQFF.

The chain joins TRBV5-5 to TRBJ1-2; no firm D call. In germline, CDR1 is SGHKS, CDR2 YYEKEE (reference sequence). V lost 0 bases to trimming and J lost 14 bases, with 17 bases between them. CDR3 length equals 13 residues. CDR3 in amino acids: CASSLGGLPWGTF. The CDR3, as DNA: TGTGCCAGCAGCTTGGGAGGACTCCCATGGGGAACCTTC.

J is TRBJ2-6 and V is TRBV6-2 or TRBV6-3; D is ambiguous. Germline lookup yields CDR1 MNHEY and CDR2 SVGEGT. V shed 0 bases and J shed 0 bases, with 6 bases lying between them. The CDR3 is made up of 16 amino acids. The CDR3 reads CASSYSHGSGANVLTF. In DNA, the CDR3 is TGTGCCAGCAGTTACTCGCACGGCTCTGGGGCCAACGTCCTGACTTTC.

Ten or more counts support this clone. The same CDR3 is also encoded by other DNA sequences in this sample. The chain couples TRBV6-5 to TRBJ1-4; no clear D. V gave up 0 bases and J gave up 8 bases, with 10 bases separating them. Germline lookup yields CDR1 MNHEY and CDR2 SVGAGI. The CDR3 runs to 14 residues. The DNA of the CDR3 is TGTGCCAGCAGTTACTCGCCTTCGGGAGAAAAACTGTTTTTT. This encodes CASSYSPSGEKLFF.

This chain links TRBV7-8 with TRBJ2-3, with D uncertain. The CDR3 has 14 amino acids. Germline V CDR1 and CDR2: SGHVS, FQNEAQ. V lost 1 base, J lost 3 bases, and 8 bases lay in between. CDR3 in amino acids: CASSLVSLTDTQYF. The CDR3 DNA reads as TGTGCCAGCAGCTTAGTGAGCCTTACAGATACGCAGTATTTT. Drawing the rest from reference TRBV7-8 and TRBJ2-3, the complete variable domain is GAGVSQSPRYKVAKRGQDVALRCDPISGHVSLFWYQQALGQGPEFLTYFQNEAQLDKSGLPSDRFFAERPEGSVSTLKIQRTQQEDSAVYLCASSLVSLTDTQYFGPGTRLTVL.

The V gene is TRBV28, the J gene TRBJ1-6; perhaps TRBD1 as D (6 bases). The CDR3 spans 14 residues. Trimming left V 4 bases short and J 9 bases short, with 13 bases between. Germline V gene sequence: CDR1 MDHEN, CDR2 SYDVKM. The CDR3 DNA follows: TGTGCCAGCAGTTGGAACAGGGTTTTTTCACCCCTCCACTTT. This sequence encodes CASSWNRVFSPLHF.

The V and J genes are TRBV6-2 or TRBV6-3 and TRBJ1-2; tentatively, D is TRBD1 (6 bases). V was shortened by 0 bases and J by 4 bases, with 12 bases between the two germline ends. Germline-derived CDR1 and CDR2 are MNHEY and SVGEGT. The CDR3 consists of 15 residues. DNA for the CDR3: TGTGCCAGCAGTTACTCCAGGACAGCGTCCTATGGCTACACCTTC. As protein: CASSYSRTASYGYTF.

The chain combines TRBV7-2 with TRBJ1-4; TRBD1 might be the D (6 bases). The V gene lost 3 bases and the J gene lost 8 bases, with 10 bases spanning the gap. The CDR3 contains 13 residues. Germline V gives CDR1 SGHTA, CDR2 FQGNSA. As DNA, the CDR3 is TGTGCCAGCAGCTTCGGGACAAACGAAAAACTGTTTTTT. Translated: CASSFGTNEKLFF.

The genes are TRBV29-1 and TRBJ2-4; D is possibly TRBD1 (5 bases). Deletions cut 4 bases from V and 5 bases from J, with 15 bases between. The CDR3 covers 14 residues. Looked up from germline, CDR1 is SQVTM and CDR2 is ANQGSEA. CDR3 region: CSVVGSLGENIQYF. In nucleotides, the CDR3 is TGCAGCGTTGTCGGTTCGTTAGGGGAAAACATTCAGTACTTC.

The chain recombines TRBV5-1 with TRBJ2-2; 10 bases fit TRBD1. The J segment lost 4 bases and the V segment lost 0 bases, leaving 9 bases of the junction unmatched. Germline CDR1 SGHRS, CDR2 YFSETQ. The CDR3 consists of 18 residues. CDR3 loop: CASSLEGPDRGRTGELFF. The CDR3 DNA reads TGCGCCAGCAGCTTGGAAGGGCCCGACAGGGGGCGCACCGGGGAGCTGTTTTTT.

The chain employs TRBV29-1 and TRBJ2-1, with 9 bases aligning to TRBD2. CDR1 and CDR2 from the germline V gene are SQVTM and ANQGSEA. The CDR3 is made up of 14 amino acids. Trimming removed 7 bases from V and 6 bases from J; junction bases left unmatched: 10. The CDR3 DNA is TGCAGCGCCCAGGCGGGGCGGGGGGGCAATGAGCAGTTCTTC. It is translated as CSAQAGRGGNEQFF.

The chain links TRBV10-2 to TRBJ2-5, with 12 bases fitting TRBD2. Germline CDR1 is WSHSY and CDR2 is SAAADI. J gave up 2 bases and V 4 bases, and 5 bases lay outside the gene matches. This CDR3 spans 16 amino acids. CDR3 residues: CASSGLGTSGQETQYF. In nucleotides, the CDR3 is TGCGCCAGCAGTGGCCTCGGGACTAGCGGGCAAGAGACCCAGTACTTC.

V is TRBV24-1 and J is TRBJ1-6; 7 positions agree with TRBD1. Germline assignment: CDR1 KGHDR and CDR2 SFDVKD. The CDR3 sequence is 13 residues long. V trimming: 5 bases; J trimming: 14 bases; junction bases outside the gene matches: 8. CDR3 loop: CATSAHRGSALHF. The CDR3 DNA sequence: TGTGCCACCAGTGCCCACAGGGGTTCGGCCCTCCACTTT.

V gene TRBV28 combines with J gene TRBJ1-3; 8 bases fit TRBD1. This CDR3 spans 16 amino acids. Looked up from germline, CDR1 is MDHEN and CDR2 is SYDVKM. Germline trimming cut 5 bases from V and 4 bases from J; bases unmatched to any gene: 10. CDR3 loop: CASSTGQGSWGNTIYF. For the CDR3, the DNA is TGTGCCAGCAGTACAGGACAGGGATCATGGGGAAACACCATATATTTT. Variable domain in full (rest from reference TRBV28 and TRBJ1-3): DVKVTQSSRYLVKRTGEKVFLECVQDMDHENMFWYRQDPGLGLRLIYFSYDVKMKEKGDIPEGYSVSREKKERFSLILESASTNQTSMYLCASSTGQGSWGNTIYFGEGSWLTVV.

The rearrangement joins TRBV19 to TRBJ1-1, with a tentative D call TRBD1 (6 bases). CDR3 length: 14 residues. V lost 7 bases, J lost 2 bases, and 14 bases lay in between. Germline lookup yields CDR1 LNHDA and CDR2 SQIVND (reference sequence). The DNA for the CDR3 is TGTGCCAGTATCCCACACAGGGCAAACACTGAAGCTTTCTTT. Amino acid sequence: CASIPHRANTEAFF.

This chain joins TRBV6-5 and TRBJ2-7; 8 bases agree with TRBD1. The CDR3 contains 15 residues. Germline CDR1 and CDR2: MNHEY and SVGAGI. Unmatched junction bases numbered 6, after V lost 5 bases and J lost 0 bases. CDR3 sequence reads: CASSPGTGVSYEQYF. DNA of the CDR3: TGTGCCAGCAGTCCCGGGACAGGAGTCTCCTACGAGCAGTACTTC.

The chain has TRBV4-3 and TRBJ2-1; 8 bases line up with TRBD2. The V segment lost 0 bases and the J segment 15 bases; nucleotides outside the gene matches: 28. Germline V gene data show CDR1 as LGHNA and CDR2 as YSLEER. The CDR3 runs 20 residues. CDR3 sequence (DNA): TGCGCCAGCAGCCAAGACGGTCGACGGAGGGCTAGCGGGCTCATCCCTCCGGGGTTCTTC. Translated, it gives CASSQDGRRRASGLIPPGFF.

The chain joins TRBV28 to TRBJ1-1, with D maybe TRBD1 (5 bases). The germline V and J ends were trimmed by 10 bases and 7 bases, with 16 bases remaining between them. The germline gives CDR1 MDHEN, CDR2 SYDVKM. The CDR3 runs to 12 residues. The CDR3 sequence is CATRDGGLEAFF. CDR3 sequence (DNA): TGTGCCACCCGGGACGGAGGGCTTGAAGCTTTCTTT.